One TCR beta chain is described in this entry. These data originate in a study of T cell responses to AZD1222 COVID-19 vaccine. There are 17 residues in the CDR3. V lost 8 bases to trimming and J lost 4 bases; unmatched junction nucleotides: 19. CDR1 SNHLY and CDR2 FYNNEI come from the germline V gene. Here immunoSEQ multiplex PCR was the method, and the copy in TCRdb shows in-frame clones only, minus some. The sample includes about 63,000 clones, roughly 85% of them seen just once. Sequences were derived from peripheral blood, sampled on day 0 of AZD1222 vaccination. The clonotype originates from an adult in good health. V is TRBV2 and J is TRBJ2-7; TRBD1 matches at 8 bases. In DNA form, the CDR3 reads TGTGCCAGCCAGACTATCCAGGGGGCCCGAGGGGGTTACGAGCAGTACTTC. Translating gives CASQTIQGARGGYEQYF.